The entry below describes one T cell receptor (beta chain). At one end, the junction sequence differs from germline, possibly due to a read error. CDR1 and CDR2 (germline): SSHAT, FNYEAQ (reference sequence). The length of the CDR3 is 16 residues. Original handling: Amplification with reference gene primers provided the estimates of nucleated cell counts. The repertoire was sequenced with immunoSEQ multiplex PCR; TCRdb's copy has only in-frame clones and lacks some. V and J calls and clone size come straight from that table; D and trimming were deduced from the DNA. Of 150,000 to 200,000 clones detected, around nine tenths appear once; the ten largest clones hold under 2.5%. The sample belongs to a study of blood T cell repertoires in COVID-19. Study details: From T cells, B-cell-depleted T cells, or PBMCs came the material, which was cDNA or gDNA.

Sequencing was carried out using peripheral blood. The receptor comes from a man between 65 and 80 years old with active or convalescent COVID-19. The rearrangement joins TRBV7-7 to TRBJ2-5, with TRBD1 matching over 8 bases. CDR3 in amino acids: CASSLTGGRPQETQYF. As DNA, the CDR3 is TGTGCTAGCAGCTTAACAGGGGGACGCCCCCAAGAGACCCAGTACTTC.